Listed here are 14 T cell receptor beta chains from one sample, sequenced in a study of CD8 T cells in Susac syndrome. It was with random hexamers that about 0.45 to 1 ug RNA was reverse transcribed. Each CDR3 protein is one row after TCRdb ran MiXCR on the immunoSEQ multiplex PCR reads. The profile covers more than 75,000 distinct CDR3 sequences, with just under 95% appearing a single time and 0.26% taken by the ten largest. Material: CD8+ T cells from PBMCs. The receptors here all came from a human donor in good health.

The rearrangement joins TRBV7-9 to TRBJ2-2; D gene unclear. There are 14 residues in the CDR3. Germline CDR1 reads SEHNR; CDR2 reads FQNEAQ (reference sequence). V lost 10 bases and J lost 1, with 13 bases in between. The DNA for the CDR3 is TGTGCCATGAGGTCCTTCCTGAACACCGGGGAGCTGTTTTTT. It encodes CAMRSFLNTGELFF. Looking up the rest from reference TRBV7-9 and TRBJ2-2 gives the full variable domain: DTGVSQNPRHKITKRGQNVTFRCDPISEHNRLYWYRQTLGQGPEFLTYFQNEAQLEKSRLLSDRFSAERPKGSFSTLEIQRTEQGDSAMYLCAMRSFLNTGELFFGEGSRLTVL.

The chain has TRBV20-1 and TRBJ2-7; a weak D match, TRBD1 (6 bases). CDR3 size: 13 residues. Germline assignment: CDR1 DFQATT and CDR2 SNEGSKA (reference sequence). Trimming took 6 bases from V and 5 from J, leaving 17 bases between them. This CDR3 reads CSAEGLQGHEQYF. As DNA, the CDR3 is TGCAGTGCCGAGGGGTTACAGGGCCACGAGCAGTACTTC.

The chain links TRBV9 to TRBJ2-3, with TRBD2 identical over 7 bases. The ends lost 6 bases at V and 4 bases at J; junction bases unmatched: 11. CDR3 size: 15 residues. Germline V gene sequence: CDR1 SGDLS, CDR2 YYNGEE. The CDR3, as DNA: TGTGCCAGCACCGAAGCGGGGTATCTGGCAGATACGCAGTATTTT. This encodes CASTEAGYLADTQYF.

The rearrangement joins TRBV7-9 to TRBJ1-5; D is undetermined. The CDR3 totals 12 residues. The V gene's germline CDR1 is SEHNR and CDR2 FQNEAQ (reference sequence). V lost 1 base and J lost 6, with 4 bases in between. CDR3 protein: CASSLGVQPQHF. The CDR3, as DNA: TGTGCCAGCAGCTTAGGGGTTCAGCCCCAGCATTTT.

The chain is built from TRBV6-5 and TRBJ2-7; the D gene is possibly TRBD2 (6 bases). The CDR3 spans 14 residues. The V end was cut by 2 bases, the J end by 2 bases, with 10 bases between. Germline CDR1 and CDR2: MNHEY and SVGAGI. CDR3 residues: CASSYAGRTYEQYF. The CDR3 DNA is TGTGCCAGCAGTTACGCGGGGAGAACCTACGAGCAGTACTTC.

The chain combines TRBV3-1 with TRBJ2-1; TRBD2 matches at 8 bases. Germline V gene data show CDR1 as LGHDT and CDR2 as YNNKEL (reference sequence). V lost 0 bases, J lost 7 bases, and 8 bases stayed unmatched. CDR3 length: 16 amino acids. The CDR3 spells CASSQDTGGAGNEQFF. CDR3 DNA: TGTGCCAGCAGCCAAGATACGGGAGGGGCCGGGAATGAGCAGTTCTTC.

The rearrangement uses TRBV27 and TRBJ2-5, with 7 bases identical to TRBD1. Germline CDR1 is MNHEY and CDR2 is SMNVEV (reference sequence). After removal of 0 bases from V and 7 bases from J, the junction contained 11 bases not matched to a gene. CDR3 length: 16 residues. The DNA for the CDR3 is TGTGCCAGCAGTTTATCGCCGGGACAGAGTATTCGGACCCAGTACTTC. Its protein product is CASSLSPGQSIRTQYF.

This clonotype was counted a single time. The rearrangement uses TRBV6-6 and TRBJ1-5; D is possibly TRBD1 (5 bases). From germline, CDR1 is MNHNY and CDR2 SVGAGI (reference sequence). CDR3 size: 14 residues. Trimming took 6 bases from V and 0 from J, leaving 9 bases between them. CDR3 in amino acids: CASRTRGSNQPQHF. The CDR3 coding sequence is TGTGCCAGCAGAACAAGGGGTAGCAATCAGCCCCAGCATTTT.

The V call is TRBV13, the J call TRBJ2-2; D is possibly TRBD1 (5 bases). Per the germline V gene, CDR1 is PRHDT and CDR2 is FYEKMQ (reference sequence). This CDR3 comprises 15 residues. The V and J ends lost 2 bases and 7 bases respectively, with 14 bases between them. The CDR3 region has the DNA TGTGCCAGCAGCTTAAGGCAGGGAATTGGCGGGGAGCTGTTTTTT. Amino acids: CASSLRQGIGGELFF.

The chain uses TRBV27 and TRBJ2-1; D is unclear. V lost 4 bases to trimming and J lost 0 bases, with 10 bases between them. The length of the CDR3 is 15 residues. Germline V gives CDR1 MNHEY, CDR2 SMNVEV (reference sequence). DNA of the CDR3: TGTGCCAGCAGTTGGGCGGTAGGCTCCTACAATGAGCAGTTCTTC. The encoded protein is CASSWAVGSYNEQFF.

The chain uses TRBV28 and TRBJ2-7, with TRBD1 matching over 8 bases. The CDR3 runs 15 residues. CDR1 and CDR2 (germline): MDHEN, SYDVKM. V shed 4 bases, J shed 3 bases, and the junction held 8 bases outside the gene matches. The CDR3 reads CASSSTGDAIYEQYV. The CDR3 DNA reads as TGTGCCAGCAGTTCGACAGGGGACGCAATCTACGAGCAGTACGTC.

This clonotype has more than one count but fewer than ten. The chain has TRBV5-4 and TRBJ1-1; D remains unclear. The CDR3 sequence is 11 residues long. V was shortened by 0 bases and J by 6 bases, with 3 bases between the two germline ends. Germline V gene data show CDR1 as SGHNT and CDR2 as YYREEE (reference sequence). CDR3 residues: CASSLGPEAFF. CDR3 coding DNA: TGTGCCAGCAGCTTGGGACCTGAAGCTTTCTTT.

V and J are TRBV20-1 and TRBJ1-5; no clear D. V was cut by 0 bases and J by 5 bases, with 14 bases left in between. Per the germline V gene, CDR1 is DFQATT and CDR2 is SNEGSKA (reference sequence). The CDR3 runs to 15 residues. CDR3 amino acids: CSARDIGLGDQPQHF. DNA of the CDR3: TGCAGTGCTAGAGATATAGGACTAGGCGATCAGCCCCAGCATTTT.

V usage is TRBV18 and J usage is TRBJ2-5, with 8 bases matching TRBD1. Germline assignment: CDR1 KGHSH and CDR2 LQKENI. The CDR3 extends over 16 amino acids. With 3 bases clipped from V and 2 bases from J, the junction kept 8 bases outside the gene matches. The chain's CDR3 is CASSPFLTGDQETQYF. The DNA for the CDR3 is TGTGCCAGCTCACCTTTCTTGACAGGGGATCAAGAGACCCAGTACTTC.